One sample yielded the 17 T cell receptor beta chains listed below, sequenced in a study of high-grade serous ovarian cancer treatment subgroups. Clones were sequenced by immunoSEQ multiplex PCR, and TCRdb holds only the in-frame ones, with some missing. The profile shows several thousand clones, less than 85% of them singletons. Tumor samples were taken before definitive surgery or chemotherapy. Sequencing was done on a sample of tumor tissue. These receptor sequences come from a human donor with high-grade serous ovarian cancer.

The chain recombines TRBV9 with TRBJ2-3; D ambiguous. There are 15 residues in the CDR3. Trimming took off 0 bases at V and 0 bases at J, with 8 bases between the two ends. In germline, CDR1 is SGDLS, CDR2 YYNGEE. The DNA of the CDR3 is TGTGCCAGCAGCGTAGGGTCACTTAGCACAGATACGCAGTATTTT. It translates to CASSVGSLSTDTQYF.

The chain uses TRBV18 and TRBJ2-3; 11 bases align to TRBD2. Per germline, CDR1 KGHSH and CDR2 LQKENI. V was clipped by 1 base and J by 4 bases; unmatched bases: 1. The CDR3 length is 15 residues. The CDR3 DNA sequence: TGTGCCAGCTCACCACGGACTAGCGGGTCAGATACGCAGTATTTT. Protein sequence: CASSPRTSGSDTQYF.

The rearrangement links TRBV6-1 to TRBJ2-7, with 7 bases identical to TRBD2. Germline V gene sequence: CDR1 MNHNS, CDR2 SASEGT. The junction had 16 bases not matched to a gene; V was cut back by 4 bases and J by 4 bases. CDR3 length: 17 amino acids. CDR3 sequence reads: CASSALQVSGNRYEQYF. The CDR3 region has the DNA TGTGCCAGCAGTGCCTTGCAAGTAAGCGGGAATCGTTACGAGCAGTACTTC.

The chain links TRBV6-6 to TRBJ2-2; a weak D match, TRBD1 (5 bases). The germline V gene encodes CDR1 MNHNY and CDR2 SVGAGI (reference sequence). The germline V and J ends were trimmed by 4 bases and 3 bases, with 9 bases remaining between them. The CDR3 sequence is 14 residues long. This chain's CDR3 is CASSSPRDTGELFF. The CDR3 nucleotides read TGTGCCAGCAGTTCACCCAGGGACACCGGGGAGCTGTTTTTT.

The V and J genes are TRBV5-4 and TRBJ2-7; D unresolved. This CDR3 is built from 12 residues. Trimming removed 4 bases at V and 4 bases at J, with 9 bases between. CDR1 and CDR2 from the germline V gene are SGHNT and YYREEE (reference sequence). The CDR3 DNA reads TGTGCCAGCAGCAACCCTACTTACGAGCAGTACTTC. Encoded protein: CASSNPTYEQYF.

This clone was detected once. The rearrangement joins TRBV4-1 to TRBJ2-3; 7 bases align to TRBD2. The ends lost 1 base at V and 4 bases at J; junction bases unmatched: 11. Per germline, CDR1 MGHRA and CDR2 YSYEKL. The CDR3 runs 17 residues. CDR3: CASSQGGLRRSPDTQYF. In nucleotides, the CDR3 is TGCGCCAGCAGCCAAGGGGGACTAAGGAGGTCCCCAGATACGCAGTATTTT.

The chain uses TRBV7-6 and TRBJ2-3; maybe TRBD2 (6 bases). Trimming stripped 0 bases from V and 7 bases from J, with 17 bases between. Germline values: CDR1 SGHVS, CDR2 FNYEAQ. CDR3 size: 16 residues. This chain's CDR3 is CASSLAASAKGNTQYF. DNA for the CDR3: TGTGCCAGCAGCTTAGCGGCTAGCGCCAAAGGGAATACGCAGTATTTT.

CDR3 nucleotides: TGTGCCAGCAGCTTGCCTAGGAGCCAAGAAAATGAGCAGTTCTTC. This codes for CASSLPRSQENEQFF. This chain connects TRBV5-6 to TRBJ2-1; no firm D call. The length of the CDR3 is 15 residues. The germline V gene encodes CDR1 SGHDT and CDR2 YYEEEE. The V and J ends lost 1 base and 7 bases respectively, with 15 bases between them. The full variable domain, with the rest looked up from reference TRBV5-6 and TRBJ2-1, is DAGVTQSPTHLIKTRGQQVTLRCSPKSGHDTVSWYQQALGQGPQFIFQYYEEEERQRGNFPDRFSGHQFPNYSSELNVNALLLGDSALYLCASSLPRSQENEQFFGPGTRLTVL.

The chain has TRBV11-2 and TRBJ2-3; no firm D call. CDR3 length equals 14 residues. Germline loops: CDR1 SGHAT, CDR2 FQNNGV. V was pared by 0 bases and J by 6 bases, with 10 bases between. In DNA form, the CDR3 reads TGTGCCAGCAGCTTAGATGGACCCCTGGATACGCAGTATTTT. It translates to CASSLDGPLDTQYF.

In DNA form, the CDR3 reads TGCAGCGTTTCCACGGGAGAAGCTTTCTTT. This sequence encodes CSVSTGEAFF. V and J are TRBV29-1 and TRBJ1-1; D gene unclear. The CDR3 has 10 residues. In germline, CDR1 is SQVTM, CDR2 ANQGSEA. Between the trimmed V and J ends, which lost 5 bases and 8 bases, there was a span of 9 bases.

The rearrangement links TRBV13 to TRBJ1-2; 12 bases align to TRBD1. CDR1 and CDR2 (germline): PRHDT, FYEKMQ (reference sequence). This CDR3 has 17 residues. The junction had 6 bases not matched to a gene; V was cut back by 0 bases and J by 4 bases. This CDR3 is CASSLGGTGGHSYGYTF. CDR3 in DNA: TGTGCCAGCAGCTTAGGCGGGACAGGGGGCCACAGCTATGGCTACACCTTC.

This clone was seen a handful of times. The genes are TRBV27 and TRBJ2-7; 10 nucleotides agree with TRBD1. Unmatched junction bases numbered 7, after V lost 7 bases and J lost 7 bases. This CDR3 region has 13 residues. The germline CDR1 and CDR2 sequences are MNHEY and SMNVEV (reference sequence). The CDR3 DNA reads as TGTGCCAGCACCCGACAGGGGGCGGAAGAGCAGTACTTC. The encoded protein is CASTRQGAEEQYF.

The chain carries TRBV15 and TRBJ2-5; 8 bases are a match to TRBD2. The CDR3 is made up of 14 amino acids. CDR1 is LNHNV and CDR2 is YYDKDF in the germline V gene (reference sequence). Germline trimming cut 9 bases from V and 3 bases from J; bases unmatched to any gene: 9. CDR3 protein: CATRPGGGEETQYF. The CDR3 bases are TGTGCCACAAGACCGGGAGGGGGGGAAGAGACCCAGTACTTC.

The chain joins TRBV5-6 to TRBJ1-2, with 10 bases aligning to TRBD1. The CDR3 totals 14 residues. V shed 3 bases and J 8 bases; nucleotides not matched to a gene: 7. Germline V gene sequence: CDR1 SGHDT, CDR2 YYEEEE. CDR3 sequence (DNA): TGTGCCAGCAGCTCCTCCGGGACAGGGGAAGGCTACACCTTC. This encodes CASSSSGTGEGYTF.

The chain employs TRBV30 and TRBJ1-2, with 8 bases aligning to TRBD1. Losses at the gene ends were 2 bases for V and 4 bases for J; bases not matched to a gene: 6. The CDR3 is 14 amino acids. CDR1 and CDR2 from the germline V gene are GTSNPN and SVGIG (reference sequence). Here the CDR3 DNA reads TGTGCCTGGAGTTGGCAGGGGGCCCTCTATGGCTACACCTTC. It is translated as CAWSWQGALYGYTF.

The V call is TRBV7-8, the J call TRBJ2-7; 8 bases agree with TRBD1. This CDR3 region has 14 residues. The V gene's germline CDR1 is SGHVS and CDR2 FQNEAQ. V gave up 3 bases and J gave up 4 bases; unmatched junction bases: 5. The CDR3 DNA follows: TGTGCCAGCAGCTTCGACAGGGGCCTTTACGAGCAGTACTTC. Protein sequence: CASSFDRGLYEQYF. Supplemented by reference TRBV7-8 and TRBJ2-7, the full variable domain reads GAGVSQSPRYKVAKRGQDVALRCDPISGHVSLFWYQQALGQGPEFLTYFQNEAQLDKSGLPSDRFFAERPEGSVSTLKIQRTQQEDSAVYLCASSFDRGLYEQYFGPGTRLTVT.

V and J are TRBV15 and TRBJ1-2; D call uncertain. V lost 0 bases, J lost 7 bases, and 9 bases lay in between. Germline CDR1 is LNHNV and CDR2 is YYDKDF (reference sequence). The CDR3 is 13 amino acids. CDR3 DNA: TGTGCCACCAGCAGAGATGGGTTGCGTGGCTACACCTTC. Its translation is CATSRDGLRGYTF. The full variable domain, completed using reference TRBV15 and TRBJ1-2, is DAMVIQNPRYQVTQFGKPVTLSCSQTLNHNVMYWYQQKSSQAPKLLFHYYDKDFNNEADTPDNFQSRRPNTSFCFLDIRSPGLGDTAMYLCATSRDGLRGYTFGSGTRLTVV.